This TCR beta chain was sequenced in a study of Graves' ophthalmopathy and Graves' hyperthyroidism. Ineligible for inclusion were patients with other autoimmune diseases, uncontrolled infections, pregnancy or lactation. Amplification from RNA transcripts yielded the TCR beta CDR3 regions. The authors performed first-round RT-PCR with HTBI primers and then a second-round multiplex PCR. Each CDR3 protein gets one entry after TCRdb re-called the multiplex PCR reads with MiXCR. The table has approximately 380,000 distinct CDR3 sequences, more than 20% seen once; the top ten hold 2.5% to 3%. CDR1 is MGHDK, CDR2 SYGVNS, per germline. The CDR3 contains 14 residues. V trimming: 5 bases; J trimming: 6 bases; junction bases outside the gene matches: 7.

The V call is TRBV25-1, the J call TRBJ2-7; 10 nucleotides match TRBD1. The sequence was obtained from a woman between 18 and 30 years old with stable Graves' hyperthyroidism. The source material was peripheral blood. The CDR3 spells CASSLGTGETEQYF. CDR3 DNA: TGTGCCAGCAGTCTAGGGACAGGGGAAACCGAGCAGTACTTC.